This T cell receptor (beta chain) is drawn from a study of blood T cells in healthy people across ages (dated by TCRdb to between 2015 and 2017). Concerning the study at large: Template switching captured roughly one uniquely barcoded TCR beta cDNA molecule per two T cells in model experiments. To avoid experimental bias, donors of different ages were randomly spread across the sequencing lanes. The study analyzed two additional independent replicas of 1 million unique cDNA reads from the same blood draw for two donors, one aged 18 to 30 and one aged 80 or older. The study measured age-related changes in TCR beta repertoire diversity using deep sequencing normalized with unique cDNA molecular identifiers. Donors were grouped into four age groups: young (average 16 years), middle-aged (under 40), aged (62) and long-lived (approximately 78).

Points the paper makes about the study in general: Observed TCR beta diversity correlated strongly with the percentage of naive T cells measured by flow cytometry. Observed TCR beta diversity per million T cells fell roughly linearly with age, and a significant reduction was already apparent by age roughly 40. Because donor CMV infection status was unknown, age-related changes in expanded clonotypes were potentially confounded. Because profiling used bulk unsorted PBMCs, naive and antigen-experienced compartments could not be compared conclusively. Compared with the aged group, the long-lived group had more naive CD4+ T cells, fewer expanded clones and increased TCR diversity, suggesting age selection. Estimates of total diversity based on one million sequenced T cells were considered lower bounds and underestimates.

A word on this clonotype: Its antigen remains undetermined. Base qualities are not provided; no much larger clone lies one nucleotide away.

Library construction relied on 5' RACE. A second PCR of about 7 to 12 cycles was performed with a sample-barcoded 5' primer and a J-beta primer mix. A template-switch 5' adaptor carrying 12 random nucleotides introduced a unique molecular identifier onto each TCR beta cDNA molecule. Each sample yielded at least 3 million CDR3-containing paired-end reads. The Mint cDNA synthesis kit, primed by a TRBC-specific oligonucleotide, was used to synthesize first-strand cDNA from all RNA. Following uracil-DNA glycosylase treatment, a first 18-cycle PCR with universal primers M1SS and BC2_uni_R was performed on all cDNA. Processing in the source paper ran as follows. For normalization, 1 million high-quality reads, each with a distinct molecular identifier, were randomly selected from each sample. Reads with shared molecular identifiers were discarded instead of being binned into consensus sequences. MiTCR, run with a Q25 quality threshold and the strictest error-elimination algorithm, handled CDR3 identification, clonotype clustering and error correction. A nonparametric unseen species model using Euler transformation provided a lower-bound estimate of total TCR beta diversity. TCRdb reprocessing: public reads trimmed at Q25 with fastp, clones called with MiXCR, in-frame beta chains kept. When rows share a CDR3 protein, they turn into one entry using the most common DNA and genes. For this entry, the V and J calls and clone size follow TCRdb and not the study's own pipeline. Present in this sample are 1.8 million or so distinct CDR3 sequences, 30% to 40% of which were seen just once. The biggest ten clones account for 23% of the sample.

The 39 donors, aged about 6 to 100 years, were systemically healthy Caucasian individuals from Russia. Each donor gave 9 to 10 milliliters of peripheral blood, collected into EDTA-treated Vacutainer tubes. Ficoll-Paque density-gradient centrifugation was used to isolate PBMCs, with at least 6 million obtained per sample. Trizol reagent was used to extract total RNA from PBMCs, with at least 5.5 micrograms per sample. The percentages of naive CD45RAhigh/CD27high T cells were determined by flow cytometry on a PBMC aliquot from every donor. CDR1 and CDR2 are read off the germline V gene (reference sequence) as LGHDT and YNNKEL. The CDR3 numbers 15 residues from cysteine through phenylalanine. The kept DNA is CDR3 alone, 45 bases in frame from the first base.

Material for sequencing was blood. The sequence was obtained from a human donor in good health. Recombination linked TRBV3-1 to TRBJ2-5; a tentative D call is TRBD1 (6 bases match). The J call may be in error: the DNA end matches TRBJ2-7 better. The CDR3: CASSPTGTPRYEQYF. The base sequence is TGTGCCAGCAGCCCAACCGGGACACCACGATACGAGCAGTACTTC.